This TCR beta chain appears in the sequencing data of a study of identical twins. Study-level points and caveats: Among monozygotic twins, out-of-frame TCR alpha sharing exceeded what models predicted. There were fewer insertions in abundant cord blood beta clonotypes, but memory repertoires showed no such pattern.

Germline-derived CDR1 and CDR2 are SGHAT and FQNNGV. V lost 5 bases and J lost 3; bases outside the gene matches: 7. The CDR3 length is 15 residues. Template switching (which added a universal primer site) was used, and cDNA carried unique molecular identifiers. TCRdb re-called the 5' RACE reads through MiXCR, storing one row per CDR3 protein. The sample carries 350,000 to 600,000 distinct CDR3 sequences, 12% to 15% recorded once. This clonotype was observed at least ten times. Its antigen is as yet unknown. These same data were also listed under a study on yellow fever vaccine responses in identical twins. In that study: Twins reportedly appeared to share part of their vaccine T cell response while keeping part individual.

This sequence was found in a woman between 18 and 30 years old in good health. The sequencing input was CD4+ T cells sorted from blood. This chain uses TRBV11-2 with TRBJ2-5, with 9 bases fitting TRBD1. The CDR3 reads CASSITGTGKETQYF. CDR3 bases: TGTGCCAGCAGCATCACCGGGACAGGGAAAGAGACCCAGTACTTC.